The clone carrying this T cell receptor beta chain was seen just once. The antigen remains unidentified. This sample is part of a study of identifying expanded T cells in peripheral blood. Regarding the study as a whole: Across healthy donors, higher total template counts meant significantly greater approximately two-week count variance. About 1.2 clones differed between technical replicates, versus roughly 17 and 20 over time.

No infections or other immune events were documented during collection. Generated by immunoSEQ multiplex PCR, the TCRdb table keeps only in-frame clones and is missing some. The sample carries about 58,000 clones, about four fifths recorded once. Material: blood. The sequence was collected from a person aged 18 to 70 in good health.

As DNA, the CDR3 is TGCGCCAGCAGTCGTAGGGCTTGGGTCAAAAACATTCAGTACTTC. This codes for CASSRRAWVKNIQYF. The chain recombines TRBV23-1 with TRBJ2-4; D call uncertain. TRBV23-1 is treated as an ORF (open reading frame) with a function not yet certain. This CDR3 comprises 15 residues. Trimming took 4 bases from V and 3 from J, leaving 13 bases between them.